The T cell receptor beta chain under discussion was sequenced for a study of vaccination effects on CD4 cells after COVID-19 (dated by TCRdb to between 2021 and 2023). Context from the whole study: Two doses of either the BNT162b2 or the mRNA-1273 mRNA SARS-CoV-2 vaccine were administered to participants. In a couple of convalescent patients, pre-vaccine samples were collected 16 days and one week ahead of the first dose, 142 and 148 days after COVID-19 diagnosis. SARS-CoV-2 spike-specific CD4+ TCR repertoires were compared before and after mRNA vaccination in COVID-19 convalescent patients and in infection-naive vaccine recipients. Altogether, 10 COVID-19 convalescent patients and a handful of SARS-CoV-2-naive healthy vaccine recipients made up the full study. In the study, cultures from other donors were sequenced using the Oncomine TCR Beta short-read assay on an Illumina iSeq 100.

CDR1 and CDR2, per the germline V gene, are LGHNA and YNFKEQ. V loses 5 bases at its end and J loses 6 bases; junction bases beyond the gene matches: 3. Counted from cysteine to phenylalanine, this CDR3 has 14 amino acids. The sequence is cut down to CDR3 DNA, 42 bases in frame from base 1. General findings and caveats noted by the study authors: Clones induced by infection and clones induced by vaccination both contracted markedly at late timepoints after vaccination, which fits with T cell responses waning over time. In convalescent patients, the post-vaccine spike-reactive repertoire was composed mainly of new vaccine-induced clones that were largely distinct from infection-induced clones. The study was limited by a small number of convalescent patients and lacked early post-infection timepoints.

In the ViraFEST assay, PBMC were stimulated with viral peptide pools, and antigen-specific CD4+ T cell clonotypes were then identified by expansion using TCR sequencing. After about 9 days of culture, CD4+ T cells were isolated with the EasySep CD4+ T cell isolation kit. Convalescent patients had PCR-confirmed SARS-CoV-2 infection between March and December 2020, before Alpha, Beta and Delta variants emerged in the United States. Some 2.2 million PBMC per well were cultured in IMDM with approximately 5% human AB serum, about 9.4 IU/ml IL-2 and gentamicin, plus 10 ug/ml peptides. Half of the culture medium was replaced with fresh IL-2-containing medium on days 3 and 7. Each peptide stimulation condition was cultured in triplicate wells unless otherwise noted. PBMC were separated from whole blood using Ficoll-Paque Plus gradient centrifugation and were then either cryopreserved at -140C or used fresh. The QIAamp micro DNA kit was used to extract genomic DNA from the cultured CD4+ T cells.

Library prep was done by the immunoSEQ multiplex PCR assay. DNA from the cultured and isolated CD4+ T cells underwent TCR beta CDR3 sequencing. The original pipeline was this. Non-productive TCR sequences were removed, reads were trimmed to the CDR3 region, and CDR3s of at least 7 amino acids were retained. The MANAFEST web app was used to identify antigen-specific clonotypes by comparing expansion in peptide wells with expansion in reference cultures. For clones to be considered positive, expansion at FDR<0.05 versus reference and all other wells, an odds ratio above 5, and a frequency above 0.1% in two replicate wells were required. A clonotype was defined as cross-reactive if the clonotype was significantly expanded both in SARS-CoV-2 spike wells and in at least one common cold coronavirus spike condition. Using the stringdist R package, CDR3 similarity was measured by Levenshtein distance, and unrooted trees were constructed with ape in R 3.6.1. The clones in this table, taken by TCRdb from immuneACCESS, are in-frame only. Not every clone is retained; where verified, under half of the shortfall comes from an unresolved V gene, and the cause of the rest is unknown. The V and J calls and the clone size are those of that table, but D and trimming were determined from the DNA. The sample table contains about 22,000 clones; only one count was recorded for around 80% of them. The top ten clonotypes cover roughly two fifths of the sample.

Note on this clone: The antigen this receptor binds is unknown. Per-base qualities were not stored, and no clone one base away is much larger.

Recombination linked TRBV4-2 to TRBJ2-2, with 10 bases aligning to TRBD1. Here the sequenced sample was CD4+ T cells from PBMCs cultured with a peptide pool, taken before COVID-19 vaccination. The TCR was taken from a human donor who had a prior SARS-CoV-2 infection. The encoded CDR3 is CASSVDRGAGELFF. The DNA reads as follows: TGTGCCAGCAGCGTGGACAGGGGGGCCGGGGAGCTGTTTTTT.